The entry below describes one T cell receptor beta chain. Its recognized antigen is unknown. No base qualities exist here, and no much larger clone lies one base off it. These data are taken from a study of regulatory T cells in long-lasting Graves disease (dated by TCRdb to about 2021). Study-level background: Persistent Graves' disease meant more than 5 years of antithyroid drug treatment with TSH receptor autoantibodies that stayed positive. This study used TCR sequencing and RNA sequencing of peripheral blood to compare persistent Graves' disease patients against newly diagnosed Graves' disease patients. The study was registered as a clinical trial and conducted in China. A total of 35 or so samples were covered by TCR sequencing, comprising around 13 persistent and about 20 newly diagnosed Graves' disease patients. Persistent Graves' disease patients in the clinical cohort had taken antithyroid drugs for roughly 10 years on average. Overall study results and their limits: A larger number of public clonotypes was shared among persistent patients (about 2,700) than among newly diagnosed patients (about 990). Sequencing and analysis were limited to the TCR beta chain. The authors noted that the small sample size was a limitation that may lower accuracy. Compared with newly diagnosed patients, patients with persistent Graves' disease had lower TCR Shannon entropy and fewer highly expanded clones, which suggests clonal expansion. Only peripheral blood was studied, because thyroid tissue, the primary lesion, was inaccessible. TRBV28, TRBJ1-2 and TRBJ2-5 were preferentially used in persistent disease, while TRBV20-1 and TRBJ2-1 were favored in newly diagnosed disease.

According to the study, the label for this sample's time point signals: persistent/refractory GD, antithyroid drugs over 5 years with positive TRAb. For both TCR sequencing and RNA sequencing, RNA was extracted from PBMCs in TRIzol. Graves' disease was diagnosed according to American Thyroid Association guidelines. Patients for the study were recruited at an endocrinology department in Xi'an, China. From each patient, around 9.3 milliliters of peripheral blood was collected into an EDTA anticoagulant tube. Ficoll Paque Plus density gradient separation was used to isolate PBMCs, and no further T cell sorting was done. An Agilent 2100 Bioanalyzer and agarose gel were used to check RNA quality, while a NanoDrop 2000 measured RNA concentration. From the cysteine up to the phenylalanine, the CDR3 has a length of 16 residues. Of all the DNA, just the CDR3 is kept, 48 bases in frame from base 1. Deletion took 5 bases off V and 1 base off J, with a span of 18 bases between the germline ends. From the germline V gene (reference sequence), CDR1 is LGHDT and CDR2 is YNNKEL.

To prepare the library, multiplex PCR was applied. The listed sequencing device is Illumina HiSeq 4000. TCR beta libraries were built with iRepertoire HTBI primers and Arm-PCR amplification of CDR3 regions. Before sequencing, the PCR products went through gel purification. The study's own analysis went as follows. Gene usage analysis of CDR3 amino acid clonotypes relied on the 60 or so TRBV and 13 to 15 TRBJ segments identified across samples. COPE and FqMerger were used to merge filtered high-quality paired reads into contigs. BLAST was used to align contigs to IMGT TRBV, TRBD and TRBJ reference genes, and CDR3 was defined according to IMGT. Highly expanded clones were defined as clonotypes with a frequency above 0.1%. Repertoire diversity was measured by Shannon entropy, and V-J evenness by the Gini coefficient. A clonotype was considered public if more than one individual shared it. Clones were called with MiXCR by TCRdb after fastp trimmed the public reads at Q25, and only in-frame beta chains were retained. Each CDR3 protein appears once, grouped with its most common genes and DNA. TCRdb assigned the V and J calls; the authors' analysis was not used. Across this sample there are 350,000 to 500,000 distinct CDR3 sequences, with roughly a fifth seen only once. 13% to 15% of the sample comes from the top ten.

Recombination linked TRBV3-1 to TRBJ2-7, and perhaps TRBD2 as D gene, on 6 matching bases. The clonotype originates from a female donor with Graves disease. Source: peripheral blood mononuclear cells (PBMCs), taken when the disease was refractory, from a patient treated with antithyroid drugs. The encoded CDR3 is CASSMGSGVTSYEQYF. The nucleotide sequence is TGTGCCAGCAGCATGGGATCGGGGGTTACTTCCTACGAGCAGTACTTC.